Presented here are 24 T cell receptor beta chains from one specimen sequenced in a study of patients and donors after allogeneic stem cell transplantation. MiXCR, run by TCRdb on the RT-PCR reads, gives a single entry per CDR3 protein. Of approximately 200,000 distinct CDR3 sequences in the sample, more than 35% were seen once. Sequenced: blood, either unsorted or a sorted T cell fraction (not recorded which). The origin of the receptors is a human donor who was either an allogeneic HSCT recipient or a stem cell or donor lymphocyte infusion donor (not recorded which). It is not recorded whose cells these are; they may come from a transplant donor.

This clonotype was counted a single time. V gene TRBV6-5 combines with J gene TRBJ2-3; D uncertain. Trimming shortened V by 5 bases and J by 0 bases, and 12 bases separated the two germline ends. CDR3 size: 15 residues. CDR1 is MNHEY, CDR2 SVGAGI, per germline. Here the CDR3 reads CASSVGITSTDTQYF. The DNA for the CDR3 is TGTGCCAGCAGTGTAGGGATAACTAGCACAGATACGCAGTATTTT.

The V and J genes are TRBV6-2 or TRBV6-3 and TRBJ1-6; TRBD1 might be the D (5 bases). CDR1 and CDR2 from the germline V gene are MNHEY and SVGEGT. There are 13 residues in the CDR3. V was trimmed by 6 bases and J by 6 bases, leaving 9 bases between them. The CDR3 coding sequence is TGTGCCAGCAGGGCGACAGTTAATTCACCCCTCCACTTT. Protein sequence: CASRATVNSPLHF.

The rearrangement joins TRBV5-1 to TRBJ2-1, with D uncertain. The CDR3 runs to 14 residues. Trimming stripped 1 base from V and 0 bases from J, with 5 bases between. Per the germline V gene, CDR1 is SGHRS and CDR2 is YFSETQ. The CDR3 nucleotides are TGCGCCAGCAGCTTGAAGAGCTCCTACAATGAGCAGTTCTTC. It is translated as CASSLKSSYNEQFF.

The chain is built from TRBV28 and TRBJ1-5; D is possibly TRBD1 (5 bases). Germline CDR1 and CDR2: MDHEN and SYDVKM. The CDR3 is 14 amino acids. Trimming stripped 3 bases from V and 5 bases from J, with 11 bases between. The CDR3 reads CASSFEGLHQPQHF. In DNA form, the CDR3 reads TGTGCCAGCAGTTTCGAGGGGCTACATCAGCCCCAGCATTTT. Looking up the rest from reference TRBV28 and TRBJ1-5 gives the full variable domain: DVKVTQSSRYLVKRTGEKVFLECVQDMDHENMFWYRQDPGLGLRLIYFSYDVKMKEKGDIPEGYSVSREKKERFSLILESASTNQTSMYLCASSFEGLHQPQHFGDGTRLSIL.

The J gene is TRBJ1-2, the V gene TRBV20-1; weak D call: TRBD1 (5 bases). The CDR3 is made up of 14 amino acids. Germline CDR1 DFQATT, CDR2 SNEGSKA (reference sequence). With 6 bases removed from V and 6 bases from J, the gap between germline ends came to 20 bases. Written as DNA, the CDR3 is TGCAGTGCGCCCGCGGGACCGTTAGGCAATGGCTACACCTTC. It codes for CSAPAGPLGNGYTF.

The chain uses TRBV7-9 and TRBJ2-1; D is tentatively TRBD1 or TRBD2 (5 bases each). V shed 2 bases and J shed 6 bases, with 17 bases lying between them. There are 16 residues in the CDR3. Germline V gene lookup returns CDR1 SEHNR and CDR2 FQNEAQ (reference sequence). This CDR3 reads CASSLKRVTGFNEQFF. The CDR3 coding sequence is TGTGCCAGCAGCTTAAAGAGGGTAACAGGTTTCAATGAGCAGTTCTTC.

V gene TRBV5-5 combines with J gene TRBJ1-1; D ambiguous. V lost 4 bases, J lost 0 bases, and 16 bases lay in between. Germline values: CDR1 SGHKS, CDR2 YYEKEE (reference sequence). The CDR3 has 16 amino acids. The CDR3, as DNA: TGTGCCAGCAGCCCACCGACCCTCAGTGTGAACACTGAAGCTTTCTTT. It yields the protein CASSPPTLSVNTEAFF.

This clonotype was seen only a few times. V is TRBV7-9 and J is TRBJ2-1; 9 nucleotides agree with TRBD1. Trimming cost V 8 bases and J 9 bases; bases outside gene matches: 14. The CDR3 length is 15 residues. CDR1 SEHNR and CDR2 FQNEAQ come from the germline V gene (reference sequence). CDR3 coding DNA: TGTGCCAGCGGCGAAGGGACAGGGAGTTGGGGTGAGCAGTTCTTC. Amino acids: CASGEGTGSWGEQFF.

This clonotype has just a few counts. The chain uses TRBV24-1 and TRBJ2-5, with unresolved D. CDR1 KGHDR and CDR2 SFDVKD come from the germline V gene. The CDR3 has 13 residues. Between the trimmed V and J ends, which lost 3 bases and 0 bases, there was a span of 4 bases. This CDR3 reads CATSDAYQETQYF. CDR3 sequence (DNA): TGTGCCACCAGTGATGCCTACCAAGAGACCCAGTACTTC.

This clonotype was recorded a few times. The chain couples TRBV2 to TRBJ1-3, with TRBD1 matching 7 bases. Germline V gene data show CDR1 as SNHLY and CDR2 as FYNNEI. This CDR3 is built from 14 residues. With 9 bases clipped from V and 0 bases from J, the junction kept 5 bases outside the gene matches. The CDR3 is CASSGTASGNTIYF. For the CDR3, the DNA is TGTGCCAGTTCCGGGACAGCCTCTGGAAACACCATATATTTT. Full variable domain (rest looked up from reference TRBV2 and TRBJ1-3): EPEVTQTPSHQVTQMGQEVILRCVPISNHLYFYWYRQILGQKVEFLVSFYNNEISEKSEIFDDQFSVERPDGSNFTLKIRSTKLEDSAMYFCASSGTASGNTIYFGEGSWLTVV.

This rearrangement joins TRBV12-3 or TRBV12-4 to TRBJ2-2, with D unclear. V was trimmed by 5 bases and J by 6 bases, leaving 4 bases between them. The CDR3 spans 11 residues. This CDR3 is CASSRAGELFF. For the CDR3, the DNA is TGTGCCAGCAGTCGCGCCGGGGAGCTGTTTTTT.

V gene TRBV7-8 combines with J gene TRBJ1-4; 7 positions agree with TRBD1. With 5 bases clipped from V and 5 bases from J, the junction kept 8 bases outside the gene matches. The CDR3 length is 15 residues. The germline CDR1 and CDR2 sequences are SGHVS and FQNEAQ. The CDR3 sequence is CASSGQTGLNEKLFF. The CDR3, as DNA: TGTGCCAGCAGCGGGCAGACAGGGCTGAATGAAAAACTGTTTTTT.

This clonotype showed up just a few times. This chain connects TRBV29-1 to TRBJ1-1; D is undetermined. Per the germline V gene, CDR1 is SQVTM and CDR2 is ANQGSEA. There are 10 residues in the CDR3. The germline V and J ends were trimmed by 4 bases and 3 bases, with 3 bases remaining between them. The CDR3 is CSVAHTEAFF. CDR3 sequence (DNA): TGCAGCGTTGCCCACACTGAAGCTTTCTTT.

CDR3 nucleotide sequence: TGTGCCAGCAGCTTAGAGGGACAGGGAAAAGAGACCCAGTACTTC. Its protein product is CASSLEGQGKETQYF. The chain uses TRBV7-9 and TRBJ2-5, with 9 bases aligning to TRBD1. This CDR3 has 15 residues. Germline CDR1 and CDR2: SEHNR and FQNEAQ (reference sequence). Germline trimming cut 1 base from V and 3 bases from J; bases unmatched to any gene: 3.

This chain connects TRBV18 to TRBJ2-6; D ambiguous. This CDR3 region has 18 residues. V gave up 1 base and J gave up 0 bases, with 13 bases separating them. Germline lookup yields CDR1 KGHSH and CDR2 LQKENI. The CDR3 region has the DNA TGTGCCAGCTCACCACAGAACAGCCAACTCTCTGGGGCCAACGTCCTGACTTTC. Translation gives CASSPQNSQLSGANVLTF.

The chain carries TRBV27 and TRBJ2-1, with D perhaps matching TRBD1 (5 bases). The CDR3 sequence is 15 residues long. With 4 bases removed from V and 3 bases from J, the gap between germline ends came to 13 bases. CDR1 is MNHEY and CDR2 is SMNVEV in the germline V gene (reference sequence). The CDR3 here is CASSYDSLGYNEQFF. CDR3 bases: TGTGCCAGCAGTTATGACAGTCTCGGCTACAATGAGCAGTTCTTC.

This chain connects TRBV9 to TRBJ2-3; the match to TRBD2 covers 10 bases. The V gene's germline CDR1 is SGDLS and CDR2 YYNGEE. Unmatched junction bases numbered 7, after V lost 4 bases and J lost 2 bases. CDR3 size: 16 residues. The CDR3: CASSTGTSVLTDTQYF. The CDR3 bases are TGTGCCAGCAGCACCGGGACTAGCGTTCTCACAGATACGCAGTATTTT.

This clonotype was seen a handful of times. The rearrangement uses TRBV5-1 and TRBJ1-2; D is unresolved. The CDR3 length is 13 residues. The germline V gene has CDR1 SGHRS and CDR2 YFSETQ. V was shortened by 4 bases and J by 1 base, with 8 bases between the two germline ends. CDR3 coding DNA: TGCGCCAGCAGCAGAGGGCTTAACTATGGCTACACCTTC. Its translation: CASSRGLNYGYTF.

J is TRBJ1-6 and V is TRBV5-1; a weak D match, TRBD1 (5 bases). V lost 5 bases to trimming and J lost 6 bases, with 9 bases between them. The V gene's germline CDR1 is SGHRS and CDR2 YFSETQ. The CDR3 consists of 13 residues. The CDR3, as DNA: TGCGCCAGCAGTCCCGGGACTAATTCACCCCTCCACTTT. Residues: CASSPGTNSPLHF.

The chain recombines TRBV7-6 with TRBJ2-1; 7 bases match TRBD1. V lost 1 base to trimming and J lost 6 bases; unmatched junction nucleotides: 6. Germline CDR1 reads SGHVS; CDR2 reads FNYEAQ. The CDR3 runs to 15 residues. The CDR3 DNA reads as TGTGCCAGCAGCTTAGAGGGGGCCCAGGCCAATGAGCAGTTCTTC. Translation gives CASSLEGAQANEQFF.

This chain links TRBV12-3 or TRBV12-4 with TRBJ1-4; maybe TRBD1 (6 bases). V dropped 7 bases and J dropped 3 bases, with 12 bases sitting between them. This CDR3 spans 14 amino acids. The CDR3 protein is CASTGAVSNEKLFF. The DNA of the CDR3 is TGTGCCAGCACAGGGGCCGTTTCTAATGAAAAACTGTTTTTT.

The chain joins TRBV7-8 to TRBJ1-1; D is possibly TRBD1 (5 bases). Trimming shortened V by 3 bases and J by 2 bases, and 16 bases separated the two germline ends. The length of the CDR3 is 16 residues. CDR1 is SGHVS and CDR2 is FQNEAQ in the germline V gene. The CDR3 DNA follows: TGTGCCAGCAGCTTCTCCAGGGAACTAAAAAACACTGAAGCTTTCTTT. It specifies CASSFSRELKNTEAFF.

This clonotype was detected only a few times. The chain recombines TRBV20-1 with TRBJ1-1; D perhaps matches TRBD1 (5 bases). The V and J ends lost 6 bases and 5 bases respectively, with 10 bases between them. This CDR3 has 11 amino acids. The germline CDR1 and CDR2 sequences are DFQATT and SNEGSKA (reference sequence). The chain's CDR3 is CSAPGRTEAFF. The CDR3 nucleotides are TGCAGTGCCCCGGGACGGACTGAAGCTTTCTTT.

This chain joins TRBV6-6 and TRBJ2-1, with a tentative D call TRBD2 (6 bases). V shed 6 bases and J shed 5 bases, with 14 bases lying between them. Germline CDR1 reads MNHNY; CDR2 reads SVGAGI (reference sequence). The CDR3 sequence is 14 residues long. CDR3 residues: CASRGVAENNEQFF. CDR3 DNA: TGTGCCAGCAGAGGAGTAGCGGAGAACAATGAGCAGTTCTTC.